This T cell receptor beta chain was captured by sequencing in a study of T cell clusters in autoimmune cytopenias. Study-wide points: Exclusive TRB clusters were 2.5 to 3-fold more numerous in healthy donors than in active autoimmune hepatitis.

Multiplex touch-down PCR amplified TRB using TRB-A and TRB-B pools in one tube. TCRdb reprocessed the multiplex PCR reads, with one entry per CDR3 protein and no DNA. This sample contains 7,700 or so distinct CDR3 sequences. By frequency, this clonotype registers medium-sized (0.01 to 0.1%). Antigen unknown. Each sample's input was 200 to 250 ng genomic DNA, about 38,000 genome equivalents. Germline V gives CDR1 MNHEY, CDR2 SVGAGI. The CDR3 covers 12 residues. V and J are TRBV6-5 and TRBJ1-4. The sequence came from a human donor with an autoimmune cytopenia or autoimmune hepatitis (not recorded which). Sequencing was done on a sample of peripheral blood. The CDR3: CASRMLGEKLFF.